The T cell receptor beta chain described here comes from a study of blood T cell repertoires in COVID-19 (TCRdb year 2020). For the wider study: Collaborator samples came from the United States, Italy and Spain and covered acute and convalescent phases of COVID-19. The material from the prospective study consisted of cDNA or gDNA derived from T cells, B-cell-depleted T cells, or PBMCs. Subjects who had been exposed to COVID-19, were actively infected with it, or had recovered from it provided the deeply sampled blood TCRbeta repertoires that made up the dataset. A freely available public database, intended as a resource for researchers studying the immune response to SARS-CoV-2, is where the repertoires were released. The samples were drawn from two sources: the first 160 participants of the ongoing ImmuneRACE study, and some 1,300 subjects contributed by 6 global collaborators. Sample metadata almost always included a de-identified subject ID, COVID-19 status, age in years and sex. HLA class I and class II types, where available, came from metadata supplied by the sample provider rather than from assay-based typing. Summary of the overall study and its limitations: How much clinical and demographic metadata was included differed by source and by participant, and the metadata was provided uncurated.

Collaborating institutions collected whole blood in K2EDTA tubes following their own protocols. For TCRbeta analysis, collaborators shipped samples as frozen whole blood, isolated PBMCs, or DNA extracted from either of those sample types. CDR1 is given as LNHNV and CDR2 as YYDKDF, both from the germline V gene (reference sequence). V lost 1 base and J lost 4 bases; the stretch between them is 14 bases long. From its cysteine to its phenylalanine, the CDR3 spans 15 amino acids. The only DNA kept is the CDR3, 45 bases in frame from the first base. TCRbeta CDR3 regions were amplified from genomic DNA by means of the immunoSEQ Assay, a bias-controlled multiplex PCR. The original methods were these. The number of nucleated cells in each sample was estimated from the amplification of reference gene primers within the assay. To quantify the absolute abundance of each unique TCRbeta CDR3 rearrangement, sequence reads were collapsed and filtered. For each sample, productive Simpson clonality was calculated as the square root of Simpson's diversity index over productive rearrangements. Sourced from immuneACCESS, this table was stored by TCRdb with only in-frame sequences that have V and J called. A share of the clones is absent; for the studies checked, an unresolved V gene accounts for under half, and the remainder has no known explanation. V and J calls plus clone size are reproduced from that table; the DNA served to infer D and trimming. This sample comprises around 88,000 clones, about 85% of them detected only once. The top ten hold 4% to 5.5% of the sample.

Notes on this clone: Its antigen is still unknown. Base qualities are missing; no much larger clone stands one base away.

The sequence joins TRBV15 to TRBJ2-7; the D gene is possibly TRBD2, with 7 bases matching. This clonotype originated in a man in his sixties with acute or convalescent COVID-19. The source material was peripheral blood. The DNA sequence follows: TGTGCCACCAGCAGAGTTGGAGGGGGAGGGTACGAGCAGTACTTC. Translated, it gives CATSRVGGGGYEQYF.